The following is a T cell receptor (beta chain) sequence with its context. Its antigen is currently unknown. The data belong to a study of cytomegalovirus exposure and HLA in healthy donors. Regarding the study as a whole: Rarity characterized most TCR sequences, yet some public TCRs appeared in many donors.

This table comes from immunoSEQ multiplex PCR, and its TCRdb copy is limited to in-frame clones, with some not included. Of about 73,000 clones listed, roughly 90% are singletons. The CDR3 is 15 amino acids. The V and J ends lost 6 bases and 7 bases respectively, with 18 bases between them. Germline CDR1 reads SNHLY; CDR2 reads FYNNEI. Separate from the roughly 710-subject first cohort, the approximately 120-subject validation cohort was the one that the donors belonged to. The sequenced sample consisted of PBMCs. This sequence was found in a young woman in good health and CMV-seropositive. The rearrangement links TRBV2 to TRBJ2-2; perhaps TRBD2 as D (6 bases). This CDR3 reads CASSRGTDRGGELFF. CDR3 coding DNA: TGTGCCAGCAGCCGGGGGACCGACCGCGGCGGGGAGCTGTTTTTT.